A selection of T cell receptor beta chains follows, all from one sample in a study of identical twins. TCRdb re-called the 5' RACE reads with MiXCR, one entry per CDR3 protein. This table has fewer than 550,000 distinct CDR3 sequences, roughly 13% appearing once. These records were also assigned to another study, of yellow fever vaccine responses in identical twins.

The specimen was CD4+ T cells sorted from blood. These receptors originate from a woman between 18 and 29 years old in good health. The CDR3 runs from the conserved cysteine through the conserved F or W. Each record gives: V gene, CDR3 length, J gene, clone size, D gene, CDR3 protein, CDR3 DNA. D genes are given only for firm matches. Only some rows state a clone size, as once, few, many or a class for expanded clones.

TRBV3-1,14,TRBJ2-5,many,NA,CASSQGSLGETQYF,TGTGCCAGCAGCCAGGGAAGTTTGGGGGAGACCCAGTACTTC
TRBV7-7,16,TRBJ2-1,NA,NA,CASSDWTPQPYNEQFF,TGTGCTAGCAGCGACTGGACTCCCCAGCCTTACAATGAGCAGTTCTTC
TRBV5-6,15,TRBJ1-4,few,TRBD1,CASSSQGAQDEKLFF,TGTGCCAGCAGCTCCCAGGGGGCCCAGGATGAAAAACTGTTTTTT
TRBV20-1,14,TRBJ2-1,few,TRBD2,CSAAPGLGVDEQFF,TGCAGTGCCGCACCGGGACTAGGCGTTGATGAGCAGTTCTTC
TRBV5-1,15,TRBJ2-1,few,TRBD2,CASSFGSSGGNEQFF,TGCGCCAGCAGCTTTGGGTCTAGCGGGGGGAATGAGCAGTTCTTC
TRBV12-3/TRBV12-4,17,TRBJ1-3,few,NA,CASSFSGHLSSGNTIYF,TGTGCCAGCAGTTTTTCAGGTCACTTGAGCTCTGGAAACACCATATATTTT
TRBV20-1,14,TRBJ2-1,NA,NA,CSAIRDPWENEQFF,TGCAGTGCTATCCGGGACCCCTGGGAAAATGAGCAGTTCTTC
TRBV4-2,17,TRBJ2-2,few,NA,CASSQEKGDRRAGELFF,TGTGCCAGCAGCCAAGAGAAAGGGGACCGGCGCGCCGGGGAGCTGTTTTTT
TRBV5-6,11,TRBJ2-1,few,NA,CASSLSQEQFF,TGTGCCAGCAGCTTGAGCCAGGAGCAGTTCTTC
TRBV3-1,15,TRBJ2-7,many,NA,CASSQGRSGSYEQYF,TGTGCCAGCAGCCAAGGACGGTCGGGCTCCTACGAGCAGTACTTC
TRBV13,15,TRBJ2-3,NA,TRBD1,CASSQQGAPTDTQYF,TGTGCCAGCAGTCAACAGGGGGCGCCCACAGATACGCAGTATTTT
TRBV7-6,15,TRBJ1-1,NA,TRBD1,CASSTGPLMNTEAFF,TGTGCCAGCTCGACAGGGCCCCTCATGAACACTGAAGCTTTCTTT
TRBV5-1,15,TRBJ2-6,few,NA,CASSLVGAGANVLTF,TGCGCCAGCAGCTTGGTAGGGGCTGGGGCCAACGTCCTGACTTTC
TRBV20-1,15,TRBJ1-5,many,TRBD1,CSARDLGGSNQPQHF,TGCAGTGCTAGAGATTTAGGGGGCAGCAATCAGCCCCAGCATTTT
TRBV7-2,15,TRBJ1-5,many,TRBD1,CASSPLGQGYQPQHF,TGTGCCAGCAGCCCACTGGGACAGGGTTATCAGCCCCAGCATTTT
TRBV18,17,TRBJ2-1,NA,TRBD2,CASSPPLAGGMYNEQFF,TGTGCCAGCTCACCTCCCCTAGCGGGGGGGATGTACAATGAGCAGTTCTTC
TRBV5-5,16,TRBJ2-7,few,NA,CASSPRSVPLGYEQYF,TGTGCCAGCAGCCCCCGAAGTGTACCGTTAGGTTACGAGCAGTACTTC
TRBV3-1,16,TRBJ2-1,NA,TRBD2,CASSPYAGGPYNEQFF,TGTGCCAGCAGCCCCTATGCGGGGGGGCCTTACAATGAGCAGTTCTTC
TRBV7-2,15,TRBJ2-7,NA,TRBD2,CASSLIAGGSYEQYF,TGTGCCAGCAGCTTAATAGCGGGAGGGTCCTACGAGCAGTACTTC
TRBV12-3/TRBV12-4,14,TRBJ1-2,few,NA,CASSGQFNSYGYTF,TGTGCCAGCAGCGGACAGTTTAACTCCTATGGCTACACCTTC
TRBV2,11,TRBJ2-5,NA,NA,CASSEEAPQYF,TGTGCCAGCAGTGAGGAAGCCCCCCAGTACTTC
TRBV7-2,15,TRBJ2-3,many,TRBD1,CASSLSGQGTDTQYF,TGTGCCAGCAGCTTAAGCGGACAGGGCACAGATACGCAGTATTTT
TRBV20-1,12,TRBJ2-7,NA,TRBD1,CSTGQDSYEQYF,TGCAGTACCGGACAGGACTCCTACGAGCAGTACTTC
TRBV5-1,16,TRBJ2-2,many,TRBD1,CASSLAGQGNGGELFF,TGCGCCAGCAGCTTGGCGGGACAGGGAAACGGCGGGGAGCTGTTTTTT
TRBV24-1,16,TRBJ1-5,many,NA,CATSDESGSRNQPQHF,TGTGCCACCAGTGATGAATCCGGGAGCCGTAATCAGCCCCAGCATTTT
TRBV15,16,TRBJ1-4,many,NA,CATSRDNAAGDEKLFF,TGTGCCACCAGCAGAGATAATGCAGCAGGGGACGAAAAACTGTTTTTT
TRBV12-3/TRBV12-4,14,TRBJ2-2,NA,NA,CASSFLGAGGELFF,TGTGCCAGCAGTTTTTTGGGCGCGGGCGGGGAGCTGTTTTTT
TRBV5-1,14,TRBJ2-5,many,TRBD2,CASSLGTSGETQYF,TGCGCCAGCAGCTTGGGGACTAGCGGGGAGACCCAGTACTTC
TRBV20-1,12,TRBJ2-7,few,NA,CSARPDPYEQYF,TGCAGTGCTAGGCCAGACCCCTACGAGCAGTACTTC
TRBV7-2,16,TRBJ1-2,few,TRBD1,CASSDRGRGLIYGYTF,TGTGCCAGCAGCGACAGGGGGAGGGGGCTAATCTATGGCTACACCTTC
TRBV20-1,14,TRBJ2-2,few,NA,CSAGLLESTGELFF,TGCAGTGCTGGACTACTAGAGAGCACCGGGGAGCTGTTTTTT
TRBV20-1,14,TRBJ2-3,few,TRBD2,CSARVSGSGDTQYF,TGCAGTGCTAGAGTTAGCGGGAGCGGGGATACGCAGTATTTT
TRBV3-1,13,TRBJ2-3,NA,TRBD2,CASSQGGGNTQYF,TGTGCCAGCAGCCAGGGGGGAGGGAATACGCAGTATTTT
TRBV7-2,14,TRBJ2-3,few,TRBD2,CASSLPPGLTTQYF,TGTGCCAGCAGCTTGCCCCCGGGACTAACTACGCAGTATTTT
TRBV2,14,TRBJ1-3,many,NA,CASSPRFSGNTIYF,TGTGCCAGCAGCCCCCGCTTTTCTGGAAACACCATATATTTT
TRBV20-1,17,TRBJ2-1,NA,TRBD2,CSARPFGREGRNNEQFF,TGCAGTGCTAGGCCCTTTGGGCGGGAGGGCCGGAACAATGAGCAGTTCTTC